Detailed here is one TCR beta chain. Its specificity is unknown. Different DNA sequences within this sample yield the same CDR3. This table comes from immunoSEQ multiplex PCR, and its TCRdb copy is limited to in-frame clones, with some not included. The sample shows 85,000 to 130,000 clones, 70% to 90% of them seen only once. The sample belongs to a study of radiotherapy plus CTLA-4 blockade in lung cancer. Study-wide findings and caveats: In blood, after radiotherapy plus ipilimumab, tumor-derived TCR clones expanded.

Looked up from germline, CDR1 is SGHRS and CDR2 is YFSETQ. V was cut by 4 bases and J by 0 bases, with 9 bases left in between. CDR3 size: 14 residues. This clonotype originated in a human donor with non-small cell lung cancer that progressed on radiotherapy plus ipilimumab. Some clones in this sample may be carry-over from other donors' samples. The input for sequencing was peripheral blood, taken from a patient treated with radiotherapy plus ipilimumab. The chain has TRBV5-1 and TRBJ2-3; D not resolved. This CDR3 reads CASSLGTSTDTQYF. CDR3 DNA sequence: TGCGCCAGCAGCCTCGGAACTAGCACAGATACGCAGTATTTT.